The sequence of this T cell receptor (beta chain) was determined in a study of shared clonotypes between healthy human individuals. V lost 7 bases and J lost 6, with 15 bases in between. The CDR3 runs to 14 residues. Per germline, CDR1 SNHLY and CDR2 FYNNEI. This table comes from immunoSEQ multiplex PCR, and its TCRdb copy is limited to in-frame clones, with some not included. The table records approximately 1.1 million clones, approximately 80% of them present only once. This clonotype was obtained from a man in his late teens or twenties in good health. Some clones in this sample may be carry-over from other donors' samples. Sequencing used memory CD4+ T cells from PBMCs. Subset: CD45RA-negative fraction. The J gene is TRBJ1-4, the V gene TRBV2, with D possibly TRBD1 on 6 matching bases. As DNA, the CDR3 is TGTGCCAGCAAATCAGGGGCCGGGGATGAAAAACTGTTTTTT. The encoded protein is CASKSGAGDEKLFF.